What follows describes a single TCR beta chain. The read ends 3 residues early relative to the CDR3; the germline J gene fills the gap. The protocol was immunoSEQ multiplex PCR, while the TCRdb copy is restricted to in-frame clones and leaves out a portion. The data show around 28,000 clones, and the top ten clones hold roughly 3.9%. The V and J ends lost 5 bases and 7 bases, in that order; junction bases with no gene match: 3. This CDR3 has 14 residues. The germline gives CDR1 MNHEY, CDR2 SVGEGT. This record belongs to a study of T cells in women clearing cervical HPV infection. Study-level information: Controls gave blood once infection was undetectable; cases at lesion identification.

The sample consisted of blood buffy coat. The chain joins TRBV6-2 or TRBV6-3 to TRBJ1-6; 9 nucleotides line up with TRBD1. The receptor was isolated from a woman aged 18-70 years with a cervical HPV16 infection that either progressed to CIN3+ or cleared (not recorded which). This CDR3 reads CASSQDRGNSPLHF. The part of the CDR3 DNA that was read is TGTGCCAGCAGTCAAGACAGGGGGAATTCACCC.